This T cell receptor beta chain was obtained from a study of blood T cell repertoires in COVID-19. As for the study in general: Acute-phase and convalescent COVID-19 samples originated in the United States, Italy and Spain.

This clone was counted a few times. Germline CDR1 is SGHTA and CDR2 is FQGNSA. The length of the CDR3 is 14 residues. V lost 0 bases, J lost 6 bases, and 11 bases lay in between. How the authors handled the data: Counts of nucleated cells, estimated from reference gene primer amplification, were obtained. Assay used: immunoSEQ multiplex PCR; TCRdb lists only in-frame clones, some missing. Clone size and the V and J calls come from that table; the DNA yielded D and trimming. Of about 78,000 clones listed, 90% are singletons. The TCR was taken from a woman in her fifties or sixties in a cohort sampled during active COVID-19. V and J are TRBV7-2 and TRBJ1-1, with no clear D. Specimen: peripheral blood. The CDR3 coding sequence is TGTGCCAGCAGCTTAGCCGGGTTTGGAGCTGAAGCTTTCTTT. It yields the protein CASSLAGFGAEAFF.